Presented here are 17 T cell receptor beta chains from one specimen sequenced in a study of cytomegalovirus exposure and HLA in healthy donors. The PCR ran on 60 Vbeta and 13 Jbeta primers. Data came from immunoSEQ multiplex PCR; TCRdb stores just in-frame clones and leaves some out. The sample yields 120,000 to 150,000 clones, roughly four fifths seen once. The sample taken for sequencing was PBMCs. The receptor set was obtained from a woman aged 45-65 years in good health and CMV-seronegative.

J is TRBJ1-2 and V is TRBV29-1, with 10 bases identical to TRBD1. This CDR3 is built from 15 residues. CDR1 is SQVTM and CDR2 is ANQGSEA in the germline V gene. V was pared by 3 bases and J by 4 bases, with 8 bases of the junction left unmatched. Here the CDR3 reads CSVDQTGTGVYGYTF. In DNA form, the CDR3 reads TGCAGCGTTGACCAAACCGGGACAGGGGTCTATGGCTACACCTTC.

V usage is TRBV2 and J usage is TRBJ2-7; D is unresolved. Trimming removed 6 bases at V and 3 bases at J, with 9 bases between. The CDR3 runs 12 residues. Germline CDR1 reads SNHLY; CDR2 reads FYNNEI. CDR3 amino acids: CASSVENYEQYF. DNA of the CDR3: TGTGCCAGCAGCGTAGAGAACTACGAGCAGTACTTC. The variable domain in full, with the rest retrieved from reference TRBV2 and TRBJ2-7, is EPEVTQTPSHQVTQMGQEVILRCVPISNHLYFYWYRQILGQKVEFLVSFYNNEISEKSEIFDDQFSVERPDGSNFTLKIRSTKLEDSAMYFCASSVENYEQYFGPGTRLTVT.

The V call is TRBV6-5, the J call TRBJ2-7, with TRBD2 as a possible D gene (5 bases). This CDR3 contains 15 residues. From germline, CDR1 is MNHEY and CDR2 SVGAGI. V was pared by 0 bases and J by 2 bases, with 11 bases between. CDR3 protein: CASSYSVDGAYEQYF. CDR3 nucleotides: TGTGCCAGCAGTTACTCGGTGGACGGGGCCTACGAGCAGTACTTC.

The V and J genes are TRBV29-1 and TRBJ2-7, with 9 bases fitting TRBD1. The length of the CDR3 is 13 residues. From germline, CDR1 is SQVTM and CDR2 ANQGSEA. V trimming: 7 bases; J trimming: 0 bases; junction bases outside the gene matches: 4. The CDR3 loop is CSAGQGSSYEQYF. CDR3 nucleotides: TGCAGCGCGGGACAGGGAAGCTCCTACGAGCAGTACTTC.

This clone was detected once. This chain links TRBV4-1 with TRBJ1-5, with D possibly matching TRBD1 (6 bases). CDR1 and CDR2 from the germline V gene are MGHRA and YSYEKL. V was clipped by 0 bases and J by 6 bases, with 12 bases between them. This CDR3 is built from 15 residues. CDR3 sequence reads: CASSQDTGRVQPQHF. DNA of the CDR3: TGCGCCAGCAGCCAAGATACAGGGAGGGTTCAGCCCCAGCATTTT.

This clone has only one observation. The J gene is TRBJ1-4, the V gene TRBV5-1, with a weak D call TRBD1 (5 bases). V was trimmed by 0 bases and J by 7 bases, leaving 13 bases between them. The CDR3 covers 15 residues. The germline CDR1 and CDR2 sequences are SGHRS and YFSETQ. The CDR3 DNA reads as TGCGCCAGCAGCTTGGGGGGGAGGGTGACTGAAAAACTGTTTTTT. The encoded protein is CASSLGGRVTEKLFF.

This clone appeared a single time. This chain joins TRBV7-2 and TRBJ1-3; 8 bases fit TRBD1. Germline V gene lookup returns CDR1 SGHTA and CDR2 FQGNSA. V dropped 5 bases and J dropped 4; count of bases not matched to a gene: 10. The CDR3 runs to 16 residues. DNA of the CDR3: TGTGCCAGCAGCACCACCCGGACAGGGTCCGGAAACACCATATATTTT. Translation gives CASSTTRTGSGNTIYF. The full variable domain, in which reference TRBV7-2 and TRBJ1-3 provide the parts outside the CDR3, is GAGVSQSPSNKVTEKGKDVELRCDPISGHTALYWYRQSLGQGLEFLIYFQGNSAPDKSGLPSDRFSAERTGGSVSTLTIQRTQQEDSAVYLCASSTTRTGSGNTIYFGEGSWLTVV.

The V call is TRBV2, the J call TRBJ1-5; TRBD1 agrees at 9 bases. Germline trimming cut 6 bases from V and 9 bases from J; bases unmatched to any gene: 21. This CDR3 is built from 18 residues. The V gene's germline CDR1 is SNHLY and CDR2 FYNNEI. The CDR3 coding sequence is TGTGCCAGCAGAGGTCCGGGACAGGGAGGGGGCCAATATTCGCCCCAGCATTTT. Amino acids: CASRGPGQGGGQYSPQHF.

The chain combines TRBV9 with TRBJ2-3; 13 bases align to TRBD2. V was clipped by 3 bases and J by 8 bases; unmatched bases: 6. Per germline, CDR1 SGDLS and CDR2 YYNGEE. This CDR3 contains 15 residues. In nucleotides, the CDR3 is TGTGCCAGCAGCGCAACTAGCGGGGGGGCGGGTACGCAGTATTTT. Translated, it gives CASSATSGGAGTQYF.

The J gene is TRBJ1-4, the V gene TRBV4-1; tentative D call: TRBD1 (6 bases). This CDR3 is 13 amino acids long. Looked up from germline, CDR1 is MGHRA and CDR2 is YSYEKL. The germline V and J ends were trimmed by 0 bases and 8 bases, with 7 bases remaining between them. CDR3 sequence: CASSQDQGEKLFF. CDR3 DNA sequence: TGCGCCAGCAGCCAAGACCAGGGGGAAAAACTGTTTTTT.

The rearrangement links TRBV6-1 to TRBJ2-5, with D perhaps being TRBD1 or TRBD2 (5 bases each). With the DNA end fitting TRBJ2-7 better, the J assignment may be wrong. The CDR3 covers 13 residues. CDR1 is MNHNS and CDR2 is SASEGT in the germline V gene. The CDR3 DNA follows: TGTGCCAGCAGCGACGTGGGGGCCTACGAGCAGTACTTC. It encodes CASSDVGAYEQYF.

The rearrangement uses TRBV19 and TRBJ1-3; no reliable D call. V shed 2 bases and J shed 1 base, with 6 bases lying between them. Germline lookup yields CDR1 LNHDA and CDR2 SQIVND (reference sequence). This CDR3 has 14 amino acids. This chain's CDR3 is CASSIQVSGNTIYF. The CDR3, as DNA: TGTGCCAGTAGTATACAGGTGTCTGGAAACACCATATATTTT. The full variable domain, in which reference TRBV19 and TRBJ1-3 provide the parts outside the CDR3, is DGGITQSPKYLFRKEGQNVTLSCEQNLNHDAMYWYRQDPGQGLRLIYYSQIVNDFQKGDIAEGYSVSREKKESFPLTVTSAQKNPTAFYLCASSIQVSGNTIYFGEGSWLTVV.

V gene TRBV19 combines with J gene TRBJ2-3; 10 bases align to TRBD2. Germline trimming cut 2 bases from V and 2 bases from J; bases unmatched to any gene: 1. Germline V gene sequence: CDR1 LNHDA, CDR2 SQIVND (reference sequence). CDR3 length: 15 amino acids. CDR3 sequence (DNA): TGTGCCAGTAGTATACTAGCGGGGGCCACAGATACGCAGTATTTT. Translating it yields CASSILAGATDTQYF. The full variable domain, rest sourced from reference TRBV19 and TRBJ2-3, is DGGITQSPKYLFRKEGQNVTLSCEQNLNHDAMYWYRQDPGQGLRLIYYSQIVNDFQKGDIAEGYSVSREKKESFPLTVTSAQKNPTAFYLCASSILAGATDTQYFGPGTRLTVL.

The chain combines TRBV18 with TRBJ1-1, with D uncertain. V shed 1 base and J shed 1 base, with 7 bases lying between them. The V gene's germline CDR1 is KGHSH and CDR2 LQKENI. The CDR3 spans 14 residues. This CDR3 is CASSPRGRNTEAFF. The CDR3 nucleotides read TGTGCCAGCTCACCACGAGGGCGGAACACTGAAGCTTTCTTT.

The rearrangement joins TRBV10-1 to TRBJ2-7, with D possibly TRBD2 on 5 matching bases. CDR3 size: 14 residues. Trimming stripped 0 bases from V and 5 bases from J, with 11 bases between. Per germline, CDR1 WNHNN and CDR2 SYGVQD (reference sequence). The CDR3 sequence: CASSESDPGDEQYF. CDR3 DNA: TGCGCCAGCAGTGAGTCGGATCCCGGGGACGAGCAGTACTTC.

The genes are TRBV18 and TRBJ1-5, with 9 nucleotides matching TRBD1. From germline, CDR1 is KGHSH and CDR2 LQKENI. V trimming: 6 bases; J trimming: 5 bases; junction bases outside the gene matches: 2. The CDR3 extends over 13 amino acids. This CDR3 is CASSGTGHQPQHF. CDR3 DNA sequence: TGTGCCAGCTCCGGGACAGGGCATCAGCCCCAGCATTTT.

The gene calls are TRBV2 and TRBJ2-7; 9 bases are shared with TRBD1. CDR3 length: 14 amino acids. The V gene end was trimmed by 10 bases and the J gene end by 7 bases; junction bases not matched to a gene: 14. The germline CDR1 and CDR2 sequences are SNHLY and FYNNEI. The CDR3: CATVRLDRGWEQYF. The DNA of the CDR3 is TGTGCCACCGTGCGATTAGACAGGGGGTGGGAGCAGTACTTC.